The sequence of this TCR beta chain was determined in a study of cytomegalovirus exposure and HLA in healthy donors. Study-wide background: The roughly 120 million unique TCR beta sequences, from 150 million to 200 million T cells, were found by an earlier analysis. Overall study findings and caveats: According to a later analysis, most TCR beta chains associated with CMV appeared HLA-restricted. More clonal expansion characterized HLA-associated TCR beta chains than equally common others in a later analysis.

A word on this clone: The antigen is not known.

The PCR made use of 60 Vbeta and 13 Jbeta primers. Profiling relied on immunoSEQ multiplex PCR, and the TCRdb table lists in-frame clones only, not all of them. The sample shows about 180,000 clones, 80% to 90% of them seen only once. V was clipped by 4 bases and J by 3 bases, with 21 bases between them. The CDR3 is made up of 17 amino acids. Germline CDR1 MGHRA, CDR2 YSYEKL. The receptor's source is a girl aged 2 to 9 in good health and CMV-seropositive. The sample comprised PBMCs. V gene TRBV4-1 combines with J gene TRBJ1-1; possible D gene TRBD1, 6 bases. The CDR3 protein is CASSRTGRGSLDTEAFF. CDR3 sequence (DNA): TGCGCCAGCAGCCGAACAGGGCGTGGATCCCTCGACACTGAAGCTTTCTTT.